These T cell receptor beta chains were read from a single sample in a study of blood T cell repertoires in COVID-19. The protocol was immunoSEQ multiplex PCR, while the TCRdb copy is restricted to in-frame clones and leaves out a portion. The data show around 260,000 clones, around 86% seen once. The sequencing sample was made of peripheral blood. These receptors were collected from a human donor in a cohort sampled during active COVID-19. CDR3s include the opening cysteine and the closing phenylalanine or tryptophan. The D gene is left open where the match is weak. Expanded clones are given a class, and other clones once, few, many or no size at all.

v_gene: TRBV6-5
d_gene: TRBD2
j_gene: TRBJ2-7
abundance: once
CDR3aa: CASSSSGSSYEQYF
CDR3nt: TGTGCCAGCAGTAGTAGCGGGAGTAGCTACGAGCAGTACTTC

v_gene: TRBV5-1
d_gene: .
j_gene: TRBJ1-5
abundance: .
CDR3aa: CASSLVPGDQPQHF
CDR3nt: TGCGCCAGCAGCTTGGTTCCAGGGGATCAGCCCCAGCATTTT

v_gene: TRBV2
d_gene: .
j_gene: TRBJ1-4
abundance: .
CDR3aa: CASTLGEINEKLFF
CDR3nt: TGTGCCAGCACCTTAGGGGAAATTAATGAAAAACTGTTTTTT

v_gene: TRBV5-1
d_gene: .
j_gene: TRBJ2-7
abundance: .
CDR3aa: CASSLGETVSYEQYF
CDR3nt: TGCGCCAGCAGCTTGGGAGAGACAGTCTCCTACGAGCAGTACTTC

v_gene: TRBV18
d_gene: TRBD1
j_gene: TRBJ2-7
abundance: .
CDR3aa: CASSPRQGTAYEQYF
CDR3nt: TGTGCCAGCTCACCTCGACAGGGTACCGCCTACGAGCAGTACTTC

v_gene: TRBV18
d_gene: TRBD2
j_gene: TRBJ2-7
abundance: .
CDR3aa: CASSPPGLSSSYEQYF
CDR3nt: TGTGCCAGCTCACCCCCGGGACTATCGAGCTCCTACGAGCAGTACTTC

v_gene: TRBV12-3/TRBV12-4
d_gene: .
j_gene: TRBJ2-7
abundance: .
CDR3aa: CASSKDSYEQYF
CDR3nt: TGTGCCAGCAGTAAGGACAGTTACGAGCAGTACTTC

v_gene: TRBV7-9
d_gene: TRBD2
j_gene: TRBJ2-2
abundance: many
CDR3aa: CASSYSGTQERTGELFF
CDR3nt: TGTGCCAGCAGCTACAGCGGGACCCAGGAGAGGACCGGGGAGCTGTTTTTT

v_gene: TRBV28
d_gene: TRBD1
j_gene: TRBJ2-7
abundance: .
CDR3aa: CASSSSERGLHEQYF
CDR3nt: TGTGCCAGCAGTTCCTCAGAGAGGGGGCTTCACGAGCAGTACTTC

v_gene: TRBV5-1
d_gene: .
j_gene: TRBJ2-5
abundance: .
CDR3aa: CASSLEQGIATQYF
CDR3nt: TGCGCCAGCAGCTTGGAACAGGGCATCGCAACCCAGTACTTC

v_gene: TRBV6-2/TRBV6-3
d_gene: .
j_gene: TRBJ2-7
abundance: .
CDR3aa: CASSYGRWRYEQYF
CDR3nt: TGTGCCAGCAGTTACGGCAGGTGGAGGTACGAGCAGTACTTC

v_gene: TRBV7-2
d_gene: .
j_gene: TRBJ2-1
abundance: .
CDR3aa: CASSLGGGGEQFF
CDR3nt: TGTGCCAGCAGCTTAGGGGGAGGAGGTGAGCAGTTCTTC